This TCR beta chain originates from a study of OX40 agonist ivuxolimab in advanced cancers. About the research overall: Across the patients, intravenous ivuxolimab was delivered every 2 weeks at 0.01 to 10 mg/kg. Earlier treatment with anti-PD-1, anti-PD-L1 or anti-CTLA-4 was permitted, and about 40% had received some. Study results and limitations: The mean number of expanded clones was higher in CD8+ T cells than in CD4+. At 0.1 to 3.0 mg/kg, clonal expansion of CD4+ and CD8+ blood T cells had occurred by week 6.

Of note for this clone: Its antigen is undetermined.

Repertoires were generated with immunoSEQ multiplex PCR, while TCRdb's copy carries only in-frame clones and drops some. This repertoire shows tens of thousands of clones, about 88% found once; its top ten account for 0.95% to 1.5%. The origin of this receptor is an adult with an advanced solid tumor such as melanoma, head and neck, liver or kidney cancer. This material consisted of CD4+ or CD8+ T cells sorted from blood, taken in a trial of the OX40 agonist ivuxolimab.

The CDR3 sequence is CASSFGLPFYNSPLHF. The CDR3 bases are TGTGCCAGCAGCTTCGGCCTACCATTCTATAATTCACCCCTCCACTTT. The chain recombines TRBV7-9 with TRBJ1-6; D not certain. Trimming removed 3 bases from V and 3 bases from J, with 12 bases in between. CDR1 is SEHNR and CDR2 is FQNEAQ in the germline V gene (reference sequence). The CDR3 runs 16 residues.